A selection of T cell receptor beta chains follows, all from one sample in a study of T cells after yellow fever vaccination. MiXCR was run by TCRdb on the 5' RACE reads, yielding one entry per CDR3 protein. This sample has around 530,000 distinct CDR3 sequences, with around 16% found just once. Sequencing was performed on PBMCs, taken 5 days after the first yellow fever vaccination. The receptors stem from a young man who received the YFV17D yellow fever vaccine. Both conserved end residues are part of each CDR3. The order of the fields is J gene, V gene, D gene, clone size, CDR3 length, CDR3 DNA, CDR3 protein. A D gene is named only where the DNA matches it firmly. Not all rows give a size; the values are once, few, many and, for expanded clones, a class.

J gene: TRBJ1-5
V gene: TRBV4-3
D gene: NA
clone size: NA
CDR3 length: 14
CDR3 DNA: TGCGCCAGCAGCCAAGATTCAAGCTTTCAGCCCCAGCATTTT
CDR3 protein: CASSQDSSFQPQHF

J gene: TRBJ2-4
V gene: TRBV5-6
D gene: NA
clone size: NA
CDR3 length: 16
CDR3 DNA: TGTGCCAGCAGCTACCCCGCGGAGCTAGCCAAAAACATTCAGTACTTC
CDR3 protein: CASSYPAELAKNIQYF

J gene: TRBJ1-2
V gene: TRBV11-1
D gene: NA
clone size: NA
CDR3 length: 14
CDR3 DNA: TGTGCCAGCAGCTGGGGCCCGCCCGGGTATGGCTACACCTTC
CDR3 protein: CASSWGPPGYGYTF

J gene: TRBJ2-4
V gene: TRBV7-2
D gene: NA
clone size: few
CDR3 length: 17
CDR3 DNA: TGTGCCAGCAGCTTGCGTTTACAGGCATTAGCCAAAAACATTCAGTACTTC
CDR3 protein: CASSLRLQALAKNIQYF

J gene: TRBJ1-5
V gene: TRBV13
D gene: NA
clone size: many
CDR3 length: 15
CDR3 DNA: TGTGCCAGCAGCCCTCGGACGGGGCGGTCTCAGCCCCAGCATTTT
CDR3 protein: CASSPRTGRSQPQHF

J gene: TRBJ1-6
V gene: TRBV5-1
D gene: NA
clone size: NA
CDR3 length: 14
CDR3 DNA: TGCGCCAGCAGCTTGGGCGGGGAAGGTTCACCCCTCCACTTT
CDR3 protein: CASSLGGEGSPLHF

J gene: TRBJ2-5
V gene: TRBV4-2
D gene: TRBD2
clone size: few
CDR3 length: 16
CDR3 DNA: TGTGCCAGCAGCCCCGCGGGGGGGTCCCTCCAAGAGACCCAGTACTTC
CDR3 protein: CASSPAGGSLQETQYF

J gene: TRBJ1-4
V gene: TRBV10-3
D gene: NA
clone size: few
CDR3 length: 15
CDR3 DNA: TGTGCCATCAGTTCAGACCTTACAACTAATGAAAAACTGTTTTTT
CDR3 protein: CAISSDLTTNEKLFF

J gene: TRBJ1-6
V gene: TRBV5-4
D gene: NA
clone size: few
CDR3 length: 17
CDR3 DNA: TGTGCCAGCAGCTTGGTGGGGGTAGGGTCCTATAATTCACCCCTCCACTTT
CDR3 protein: CASSLVGVGSYNSPLHF

J gene: TRBJ1-5
V gene: TRBV24-1
D gene: TRBD1
clone size: NA
CDR3 length: 14
CDR3 DNA: TGTGCCACCGGTACTAGACAGGGAGATTTGACCCAGCATTTT
CDR3 protein: CATGTRQGDLTQHF

J gene: TRBJ2-5
V gene: TRBV7-2
D gene: TRBD2
clone size: few
CDR3 length: 14
CDR3 DNA: TGTGCCAGCAGCTCTAGCGGGGGCAAAGAGACCCAGTACTTC
CDR3 protein: CASSSSGGKETQYF

J gene: TRBJ2-3
V gene: TRBV6-2/TRBV6-3
D gene: NA
clone size: few
CDR3 length: 13
CDR3 DNA: TGTGCCAGTAAAGGGGAATCCACAGATACGCAGTATTTT
CDR3 protein: CASKGESTDTQYF

J gene: TRBJ2-3
V gene: TRBV4-3
D gene: NA
clone size: NA
CDR3 length: 14
CDR3 DNA: TGCGCCAGCAGCCAAGAGACCAGTCGGAATACGCAGTATTTT
CDR3 protein: CASSQETSRNTQYF

J gene: TRBJ2-3
V gene: TRBV5-1
D gene: NA
clone size: few
CDR3 length: 13
CDR3 DNA: TGCGCCAGCACCCTTGGGTTCACAGATACGCAGTATTTT
CDR3 protein: CASTLGFTDTQYF

J gene: TRBJ1-1
V gene: TRBV4-3
D gene: NA
clone size: few
CDR3 length: 15
CDR3 DNA: TGCGCCAGCAGCCCGGACGGCTCCGCCAACACTGAAGCTTTCTTT
CDR3 protein: CASSPDGSANTEAFF

J gene: TRBJ2-5
V gene: TRBV7-2
D gene: TRBD2
clone size: many
CDR3 length: 13
CDR3 DNA: TGTGCCAGCAGCCCAACCCAATCTAGCGGTCCCCACTTC
CDR3 protein: CASSPTQSSGPHF

J gene: TRBJ2-6
V gene: TRBV11-1
D gene: TRBD1
clone size: NA
CDR3 length: 17
CDR3 DNA: TGTGCCAGCAGCTTTGGACAGGTCCTCTCTGGGGCCAACGTCCTGACTTTC
CDR3 protein: CASSFGQVLSGANVLTF

J gene: TRBJ2-5
V gene: TRBV30
D gene: NA
clone size: NA
CDR3 length: 13
CDR3 DNA: TGTGCCTGGAGTGGCATGGGACCCTTAAACCAGTACTTC
CDR3 protein: CAWSGMGPLNQYF

J gene: TRBJ2-3
V gene: TRBV7-7
D gene: NA
clone size: NA
CDR3 length: 15
CDR3 DNA: TGTGCCAGCAGCCCGCAGGGGTCGTTGCCAGATACGCAGTATTTT
CDR3 protein: CASSPQGSLPDTQYF

J gene: TRBJ1-2
V gene: TRBV20-1
D gene: TRBD1
clone size: NA
CDR3 length: 13
CDR3 DNA: TGCAGTGCTAGGGATCAGACAGGGACCGGCTACACCTTC
CDR3 protein: CSARDQTGTGYTF

J gene: TRBJ2-5
V gene: TRBV7-8
D gene: TRBD1
clone size: NA
CDR3 length: 17
CDR3 DNA: TGTGCCAGCAGCTTAGCCGGTGGCACAGGGGGTGAGAAGACCCAGTACTTC
CDR3 protein: CASSLAGGTGGEKTQYF